A single T cell receptor beta chain is shown here with its context. Its matching antigen is unknown. This specimen comes from a study of T-cell reconstitution after alpha-beta-depleted transplantation in children. Study conclusions and caveats: Several hundred expanded graft clones reportedly gave rise to the alpha-beta T cells present about two months after transplant.

TCRbeta library preparation incorporated unique molecular identifiers. TCRdb used MiXCR to reprocess the PCR reads, holding one entry per CDR3 protein. The repertoire holds 210,000 or so distinct CDR3 sequences, with approximately 11% as singletons. CDR3 length: 15 residues. Germline CDR1 is LNHDA and CDR2 is SQIVND (reference sequence). Trimming removed 6 bases from V and 9 bases from J, with 21 bases in between. The chain recombines TRBV19 with TRBJ1-5; D unclear. The specimen comprised PBMCs, sampled before TCRalphabeta/CD19-depleted stem cell transplant. This receptor was obtained from a child less than two years old with acute myeloid leukemia, due to receive a stem cell transplant. CDR3 sequence: CASRPQYPLGRPQHF. The CDR3 nucleotides read TGTGCCAGTAGACCCCAATACCCCCTAGGGCGGCCCCAGCATTTT. Supplemented by reference TRBV19 and TRBJ1-5, the full variable domain reads DGGITQSPKYLFRKEGQNVTLSCEQNLNHDAMYWYRQDPGQGLRLIYYSQIVNDFQKGDIAEGYSVSREKKESFPLTVTSAQKNPTAFYLCASRPQYPLGRPQHFGDGTRLSIL.